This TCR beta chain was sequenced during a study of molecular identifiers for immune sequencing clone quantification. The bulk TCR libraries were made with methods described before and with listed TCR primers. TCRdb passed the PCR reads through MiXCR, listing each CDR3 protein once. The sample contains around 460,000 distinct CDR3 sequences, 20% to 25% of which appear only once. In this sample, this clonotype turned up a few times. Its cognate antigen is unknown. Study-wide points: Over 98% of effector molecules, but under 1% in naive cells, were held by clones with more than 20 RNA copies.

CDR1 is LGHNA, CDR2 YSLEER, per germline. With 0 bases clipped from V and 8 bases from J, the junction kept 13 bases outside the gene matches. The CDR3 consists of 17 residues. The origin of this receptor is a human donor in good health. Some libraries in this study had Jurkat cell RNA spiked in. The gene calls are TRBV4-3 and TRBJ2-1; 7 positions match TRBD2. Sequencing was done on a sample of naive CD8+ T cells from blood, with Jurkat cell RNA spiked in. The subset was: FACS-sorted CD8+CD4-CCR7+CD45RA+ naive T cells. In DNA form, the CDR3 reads TGCGCCAGCAGCCAAGATCGGGGGACTACCTTGGTAGATGAGCAGTTCTTC. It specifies CASSQDRGTTLVDEQFF.